This T cell receptor (beta chain) was found in a study of CXCR3-negative and CXCR3-positive naive CD8 T cells. Study-wide background: Cumulative TRB read yield was about 140 million, averaging about 1.5 +/- 0.3 million per library. General study findings and limits: Sequencing showed both naive subsets with comparably high diversity, and memory CD8+ cells much lower. Similar levels of surface CD5 were seen between naive subsets; TCR strength was inferred from TRB CDR3 properties.

Regarding this clonotype: Its specificity is unknown.

The study sorted every CD8+ T cell subset in triplicate at under 350,000 cells each. 5' RACE with UMI labels generated the TRB cDNA libraries. From its re-call of the 5' RACE reads, TCRdb lists each CDR3 protein once, without DNA. Its table lists about 56,000 distinct CDR3 sequences. Source material: memory CD8+ T cells from blood. The receptor was isolated from a human donor in good health. Some clones in this sample may be carry-over from other donors' samples.

The CDR3 spells CSATLGFGNEQFF. The rearrangement links TRBV20-1 to TRBJ2-1. Germline V gene sequence: CDR1 DFQATT, CDR2 SNEGSKA (reference sequence). The CDR3 has 13 residues.